This entry lists 23 T cell receptor beta chains sequenced from one sample in a study of vaccination and CD4 T cells after COVID-19. No antigen has been identified for these receptors. This sample's treatment: roughly ten-day PBMC culture with coronavirus spike peptide pools or control peptides (ViraFEST assay). The Oncomine TCR Beta short-read assay generated sequence data from the DNA of cultured CD4+ T cells. TCRdb reanalysed the PCR reads using MiXCR and keeps one entry per CDR3 protein. Here the sample spans 19,000 or so distinct CDR3 sequences, 80% being singletons. Sequencing was performed on CD4+ T cells from blood, cultured in vitro, taken after SARS-CoV-2 vaccination. The receptors derive from a human donor who received a COVID-19 vaccine.

The count of this clonotype is one. This rearrangement joins TRBV20-1 to TRBJ1-2, with TRBD1 matching over 9 bases. Germline V lookup: CDR1 DFQATT, CDR2 SNEGSKA (reference sequence). After removal of 3 bases from V and 8 bases from J, the junction contained 7 bases not matched to a gene. CDR3 size: 13 residues. CDR3 amino acids: CSASNRGPAGYTF. The CDR3 DNA is TGCAGTGCTAGCAACAGGGGGCCGGCGGGCTACACCTTC.

The V gene is TRBV20-1, the J gene TRBJ1-4; D is uncertain. The CDR3 extends over 13 amino acids. Germline assignment: CDR1 DFQATT and CDR2 SNEGSKA (reference sequence). Trimming cost V 6 bases and J 0 bases, with 8 bases left between them. The CDR3 region is CSALLPTNEKLFF. DNA of the CDR3: TGCAGTGCCCTATTACCAACTAATGAAAAACTGTTTTTT.

V is TRBV12-3 or TRBV12-4 and J is TRBJ2-3; perhaps TRBD2 as D (6 bases). V dropped 6 bases and J dropped 6 bases, with 13 bases sitting between them. CDR3 length: 13 residues. Written as DNA, the CDR3 is TGTGCCAGCAGCAGTAGCGGAGCGGATACGCAGTATTTT. Protein: CASSSSGADTQYF.

This chain joins TRBV2 and TRBJ2-3; no clear D gene. The CDR3 contains 16 residues. Germline V lookup: CDR1 SNHLY, CDR2 FYNNEI. Trimming shortened V by 4 bases and J by 2 bases, and 16 bases separated the two germline ends. The CDR3, as DNA: TGTGCCAGCAGTGTCCGACGGTCCTTTGACACAGATACGCAGTATTTT. Protein sequence: CASSVRRSFDTDTQYF.

The chain is built from TRBV6-2 or TRBV6-3 and TRBJ1-2; D might be TRBD1 (6 bases). Trimming stripped 6 bases from V and 2 bases from J, with 13 bases between. Germline V CDR1 and CDR2: MNHEY, SVGEGT. The CDR3 runs 14 residues. CDR3 protein: CASSRDTWNYGYTF. CDR3 sequence (DNA): TGTGCCAGCAGCCGGGACACCTGGAACTATGGCTACACCTTC.

The V call is TRBV19, the J call TRBJ1-2; D possibly corresponds to TRBD1 (5 bases). Germline CDR1 is LNHDA and CDR2 is SQIVND (reference sequence). The CDR3 is 13 residues long. V gave up 4 bases and J gave up 2 bases, with 8 bases separating them. CDR3 protein: CASSSRQNYGYTF. CDR3 bases: TGTGCCAGTAGTAGTCGACAGAACTATGGCTACACCTTC.

V gene TRBV6-1 combines with J gene TRBJ2-7, with D possibly TRBD2 on 6 matching bases. The CDR3 is 13 amino acids. Trimming took 6 bases from V and 0 from J, leaving 9 bases between them. Germline CDR1 MNHNS, CDR2 SASEGT. This CDR3 reads CASRETSSYEQYF. CDR3 nucleotide sequence: TGTGCCAGCAGGGAGACTAGCTCCTACGAGCAGTACTTC.

This chain links TRBV20-1 with TRBJ1-3; possible D gene TRBD1, 5 bases. Germline values: CDR1 DFQATT, CDR2 SNEGSKA (reference sequence). The CDR3 spans 15 residues. V lost 2 bases and J lost 0, with 11 bases in between. This CDR3 reads CSARKGPPSGNTIYF. In DNA form, the CDR3 reads TGCAGTGCTAGAAAGGGACCGCCCTCTGGAAACACCATATATTTT.

Judged by abundance, this clonotype is hyperexpanded. V is TRBV6-5 and J is TRBJ2-3; D not resolved. Deletions cut 2 bases from V and 0 bases from J, with 12 bases between. Germline CDR1 is MNHEY and CDR2 is SVGAGI. The CDR3 consists of 16 residues. CDR3 nucleotides: TGTGCCAGCAGTTACGGTGCTATGCTTAGCACAGATACGCAGTATTTT. This sequence encodes CASSYGAMLSTDTQYF.

V usage is TRBV6-1 and J usage is TRBJ2-7, with D possibly being TRBD1 (5 bases). Germline V CDR1 and CDR2: MNHNS, SASEGT. This CDR3 comprises 13 residues. Trimming cost V 3 bases and J 2 bases, with 8 bases left between them. The CDR3 is CASSEDNTYEQYF. The CDR3 nucleotides are TGTGCCAGCAGTGAGGACAATACCTACGAGCAGTACTTC.

The J gene is TRBJ2-4, the V gene TRBV2, with D perhaps matching TRBD2 (6 bases). V was shortened by 4 bases and J by 4 bases, with 17 bases between the two germline ends. The CDR3 length is 16 residues. Per germline, CDR1 SNHLY and CDR2 FYNNEI. CDR3 DNA sequence: TGTGCCAGCAGTGGGTTCGCGGGACGGATAAAAAACATTCAGTACTTC. It is translated as CASSGFAGRIKNIQYF.

The chain uses TRBV6-1 and TRBJ1-5, with D possibly being TRBD1 (6 bases). Germline CDR1 and CDR2: MNHNS and SASEGT. CDR3 length: 15 amino acids. V was clipped by 6 bases and J by 4 bases, with 16 bases between them. The CDR3 region is CASRGYTGINQPQHF. In DNA, the CDR3 is TGTGCCAGCAGGGGATATACAGGGATAAATCAGCCCCAGCATTTT.

This chain connects TRBV25-1 to TRBJ1-2; TRBD1 matches at 12 bases. The length of the CDR3 is 16 residues. Germline V lookup: CDR1 MGHDK, CDR2 SYGVNS. The V and J ends lost 6 bases and 4 bases, in that order; junction bases with no gene match: 9. CDR3 loop: CASRGTGGEVLYGYTF. CDR3 nucleotide sequence: TGTGCCAGCAGGGGGACAGGGGGCGAGGTTCTCTATGGCTACACCTTC.

The chain has TRBV20-1 and TRBJ2-5; 11 bases fit TRBD1. V lost 4 bases, J lost 4 bases, and 2 bases stayed unmatched. Germline V CDR1 and CDR2: DFQATT, SNEGSKA (reference sequence). The CDR3 covers 13 residues. The DNA for the CDR3 is TGCAGTGCTACCGGGACAGGGGGAGAGACCCAGTACTTC. Protein sequence: CSATGTGGETQYF.

The CDR3 sequence is CASSPLQFMNTEAFF. CDR3 nucleotides: TGTGCCAGCAGCCCCTTACAGTTCATGAACACTGAAGCTTTCTTT. The chain uses TRBV7-9 and TRBJ1-1, with D unresolved. CDR1 and CDR2 from the germline V gene are SEHNR and FQNEAQ (reference sequence). The CDR3 consists of 15 residues. Trimming pared 5 bases from V and 0 bases from J, leaving 13 bases between.

The chain couples TRBV18 to TRBJ2-5; no definite D call. Trimming left V 1 base short and J 4 bases short, with 4 bases between. Germline loops: CDR1 KGHSH, CDR2 LQKENI. The CDR3 has 12 residues. The CDR3 nucleotides are TGTGCCAGCTCACCACGGCGAGAGACCCAGTACTTC. Residues: CASSPRRETQYF.

The rearrangement uses TRBV20-1 and TRBJ1-6, with 7 bases matching TRBD1. Trimming cost V 5 bases and J 4 bases; bases outside gene matches: 11. This CDR3 spans 16 amino acids. Germline CDR1 reads DFQATT; CDR2 reads SNEGSKA (reference sequence). This chain's CDR3 is CSAENPGQRYNSPLHF. The CDR3 nucleotides read TGCAGTGCTGAGAATCCGGGACAGAGATATAATTCACCCCTCCACTTT.

The genes are TRBV7-2 and TRBJ2-7, with 7 bases fitting TRBD1. The J call may be wrong; the DNA end is better matched by TRBJ2-5. The V gene's germline CDR1 is SGHTA and CDR2 FQGNSA. The CDR3 sequence is 15 residues long. This CDR3 is CASSFGRGGVETQYF. The CDR3 DNA sequence: TGTGCCAGCAGCTTCGGAAGAGGGGGCGTTGAGACCCAGTACTTC.

The chain recombines TRBV25-1 with TRBJ1-2; perhaps TRBD1 as D (6 bases). Germline V gene sequence: CDR1 MGHDK, CDR2 SYGVNS. CDR3 size: 12 residues. V was pared by 8 bases and J by 2 bases, with 9 bases between. CDR3 sequence (DNA): TGTGCCAGCCGTGGACAGAACTATGGCTACACCTTC. This codes for CASRGQNYGYTF.

The rearrangement uses TRBV6-1 and TRBJ1-5; TRBD1 aligns across 7 bases. Looked up from germline, CDR1 is MNHNS and CDR2 is SASEGT. The CDR3 covers 13 residues. The CDR3 bases are TGTGGCGCCGGGACAGTCAAGTATCAGCCCCAGCATTTT. Translating gives CGAGTVKYQPQHF.

The chain links TRBV20-1 to TRBJ2-5, with D possibly TRBD2 on 7 matching bases. The CDR3 consists of 15 residues. The germline CDR1 and CDR2 sequences are DFQATT and SNEGSKA (reference sequence). Trimming cost V 2 bases and J 7 bases, with 20 bases left between them. DNA for the CDR3: TGCAGTGCTAGAAGGTCGGAGGGGGGGCATCGGACCCAGTACTTC. Translation: CSARRSEGGHRTQYF.

V is TRBV10-3 and J is TRBJ1-2; 10 nucleotides align to TRBD1. In germline, CDR1 is ENHRY, CDR2 SYGVKD. V shed 10 bases, J shed 7 bases, and the junction held 9 bases outside the gene matches. The CDR3 is 13 residues long. As DNA, the CDR3 is TGTGCCAGCAGATCGGACAGGGGGACTGGCTACACCTTC. Translation gives CASRSDRGTGYTF.

The chain carries TRBV30 and TRBJ1-1; the D is unclear. Trimming removed 2 bases from V and 0 bases from J, with 1 base in between. CDR1 and CDR2 (germline): GTSNPN, SVGIG (reference sequence). The CDR3 runs 11 residues. CDR3 coding DNA: TGTGCCTGGAGTTTGAACACTGAAGCTTTCTTT. This encodes CAWSLNTEAFF.